The 13 T cell receptor beta chains below all came from one sample that was sequenced in a study of OX40 agonist ivuxolimab in advanced cancers. Assay: immunoSEQ multiplex PCR; the TCRdb copy retains only in-frame clones and omits some. The top ten hold roughly 6.5% of the sample, which has tens of thousands of clones, under 90% seen once. The sequenced sample was CD4+ or CD8+ T cells sorted from blood, obtained in a trial of the OX40 agonist ivuxolimab. All receptors derive from an adult with an advanced solid tumor such as melanoma, head and neck, liver or kidney cancer.

This chain links TRBV7-8 with TRBJ1-5; the D gene is possibly TRBD1 (6 bases). CDR1 is SGHVS and CDR2 is FQNEAQ in the germline V gene. Trimming took off 1 base at V and 4 bases at J, with 14 bases between the two ends. CDR3 length: 16 amino acids. DNA of the CDR3: TGTGCCAGCAGCTTAGGGGGAGCAGGGGAGAATCAGCCCCAGCATTTT. It encodes CASSLGGAGENQPQHF. The complete variable domain, with remaining parts taken from reference TRBV7-8 and TRBJ1-5, reads GAGVSQSPRYKVAKRGQDVALRCDPISGHVSLFWYQQALGQGPEFLTYFQNEAQLDKSGLPSDRFFAERPEGSVSTLKIQRTQQEDSAVYLCASSLGGAGENQPQHFGDGTRLSIL.

V usage is TRBV15 and J usage is TRBJ2-7, with 7 bases aligning to TRBD2. This CDR3 is built from 14 residues. Germline CDR1 LNHNV, CDR2 YYDKDF (reference sequence). Germline trimming cut 5 bases from V and 6 bases from J; bases unmatched to any gene: 10. The CDR3 is CATSPSWGGSEQYF. The CDR3, as DNA: TGTGCCACCAGCCCAAGTTGGGGGGGGAGCGAGCAGTACTTC.

As for this clone: Other nucleotide sequences from this sample produce the same CDR3. The chain is built from TRBV7-9 and TRBJ1-1; D remains unclear. CDR3 size: 13 residues. V lost 1 base, J lost 5 bases, and 8 bases lay in between. Germline V gives CDR1 SEHNR, CDR2 FQNEAQ (reference sequence). For the CDR3, the DNA is TGTGCCAGCAGCTTAGAAGGGCGGACTGAAGCTTTCTTT. Its translation is CASSLEGRTEAFF.

The chain links TRBV9 to TRBJ2-2; D is perhaps TRBD1 (6 bases). The CDR3 is made up of 14 amino acids. V lost 2 bases to trimming and J lost 6 bases, with 11 bases between them. Germline CDR1 is SGDLS and CDR2 is YYNGEE. The CDR3 nucleotides read TGTGCCAGCAGCGTCTGGACAGACTCCGGGGAGCTGTTTTTT. Translation: CASSVWTDSGELFF.

This rearrangement joins TRBV28 to TRBJ2-5, with 8 bases fitting TRBD2. This CDR3 is 14 amino acids long. CDR1 is MDHEN and CDR2 is SYDVKM in the germline V gene. Germline trimming cut 3 bases from V and 4 bases from J; bases unmatched to any gene: 4. CDR3 nucleotides: TGTGCCAGCAGTTTGGCTAGCGGGCCAGAGACCCAGTACTTC. The encoded protein is CASSLASGPETQYF.

The chain is built from TRBV9 and TRBJ1-3; unclear D gene. The CDR3 spans 13 residues. Germline CDR1 SGDLS, CDR2 YYNGEE. V was cut by 4 bases and J by 4 bases, with 9 bases left in between. CDR3 coding DNA: TGTGCCAGCAGCCCCCCGAGAGGAAACACCATATATTTT. It specifies CASSPPRGNTIYF.

The chain carries TRBV29-1 and TRBJ2-1; 8 bases fit TRBD2. From germline, CDR1 is SQVTM and CDR2 ANQGSEA. With V trimmed by 6 bases and J by 2 bases, 12 bases remained unmatched. The CDR3 runs 16 residues. The CDR3 DNA follows: TGCAGCGTGGTCTTCACAGGGCGGGGGGCCTACAATGAGCAGTTCTTC. This encodes CSVVFTGRGAYNEQFF.

The chain recombines TRBV29-1 with TRBJ2-4, with 8 positions matching TRBD1. Germline CDR1 SQVTM, CDR2 ANQGSEA. The CDR3 has 15 residues. In DNA form, the CDR3 reads TGCAACCAACTTAGACAGGGGAAGGCCAAAAACATTCAGTACTTC. This translates into CNQLRQGKAKNIQYF.

This chain connects TRBV11-2 to TRBJ2-3, with TRBD2 matching 7 bases. Trimming cost V 5 bases and J 1 base; bases outside gene matches: 3. The CDR3 is 14 amino acids. The germline V gene has CDR1 SGHAT and CDR2 FQNNGV. The CDR3 nucleotides read TGTGCCAGCAGCGGGGCGGGGGGCACAGATACGCAGTATTTT. This translates into CASSGAGGTDTQYF.

V usage is TRBV7-2 and J usage is TRBJ2-7; 14 bases fit TRBD2. Trimming cost V 3 bases and J 2 bases; bases outside gene matches: 6. Germline V CDR1 and CDR2: SGHTA, FQGNSA. This CDR3 comprises 17 residues. DNA for the CDR3: TGTGCCAGCAGCTTTCCGGGACTAGCGGGAGACCCCTACGAGCAGTACTTC. Translating it yields CASSFPGLAGDPYEQYF.

The chain couples TRBV27 to TRBJ2-1; 11 bases match TRBD2. CDR1 and CDR2 (germline): MNHEY, SMNVEV (reference sequence). With V trimmed by 8 bases and J by 3 bases, 3 bases remained unmatched. The CDR3 totals 14 residues. CDR3 protein: CASAGTSGYNEQFF. DNA of the CDR3: TGTGCCAGCGCTGGGACTAGCGGCTACAATGAGCAGTTCTTC.

This clone was found once. This sample also contains other DNA sequences that code for the same CDR3. V gene TRBV6-1 combines with J gene TRBJ2-1, with no clear D. The CDR3 runs 11 residues. V lost 1 base and J 7 bases, leaving 2 bases between the germline ends. The germline V gene has CDR1 MNHNS and CDR2 SASEGT. The CDR3 DNA is TGTGCCAGCAGTGAAGGGAATGAGCAGTTCTTC. Translation gives CASSEGNEQFF.

The chain is built from TRBV6-6 and TRBJ1-5; TRBD1 might be the D (6 bases). Trimming stripped 0 bases from V and 6 bases from J, with 12 bases between. The germline CDR1 and CDR2 sequences are MNHNY and SVGAGI (reference sequence). CDR3 length: 15 amino acids. The CDR3 coding sequence is TGTGCCAGCAGTTACTCGCAGGGGCCAAGTCAGCCCCAGCATTTT. As protein: CASSYSQGPSQPQHF.